This record concerns one T cell receptor (beta chain) sequence. Its target is unknown. TCRdb reprocessed the 5' RACE reads via MiXCR and lists one record per CDR3 protein. The repertoire holds about 400,000 distinct CDR3 sequences, 20% seen once, with around 13% in the top ten. The data derive from a study of CD8 T cells in ankylosing spondylitis. Study-wide results and caveats: Ankylosing spondylitis blood seemed to carry a telltale TCR beta motif made of about 8 highly homologous variants. There was reportedly significant enrichment of clones that were disease-linked in matched ankylosing spondylitis synovial fluid.

This TCR was recovered from a male donor with ankylosing spondylitis or in good health (not recorded which). Sample: blood, either unsorted or a sorted T cell fraction (not recorded which).

The chain's CDR3 is CASSFTSNEKLFF. Here the CDR3 DNA reads TGTGCCAGCAGCTTCACATCTAATGAAAAACTGTTTTTT. This chain connects TRBV7-9 to TRBJ1-4; no definite D call. Between the trimmed V and J ends, which lost 3 bases and 3 bases, there was a span of 5 bases. Germline assignment: CDR1 SEHNR and CDR2 FQNEAQ (reference sequence). The CDR3 sequence is 13 residues long. The full variable domain, completed using reference TRBV7-9 and TRBJ1-4, is DTGVSQNPRHKITKRGQNVTFRCDPISEHNRLYWYRQTLGQGPEFLTYFQNEAQLEKSRLLSDRFSAERPKGSFSTLEIQRTEQGDSAMYLCASSFTSNEKLFFGSGTQLSVL.